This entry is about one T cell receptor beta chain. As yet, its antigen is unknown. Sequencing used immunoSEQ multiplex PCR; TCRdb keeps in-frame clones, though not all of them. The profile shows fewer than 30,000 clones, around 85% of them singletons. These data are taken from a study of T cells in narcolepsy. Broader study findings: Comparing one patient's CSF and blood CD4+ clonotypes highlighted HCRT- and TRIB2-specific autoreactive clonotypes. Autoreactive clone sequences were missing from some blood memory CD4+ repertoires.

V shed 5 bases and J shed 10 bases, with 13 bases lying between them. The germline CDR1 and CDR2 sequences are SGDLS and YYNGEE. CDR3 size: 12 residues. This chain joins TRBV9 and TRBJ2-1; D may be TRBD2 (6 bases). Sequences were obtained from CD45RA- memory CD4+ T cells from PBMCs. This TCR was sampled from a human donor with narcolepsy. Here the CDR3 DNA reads TGTGCCAGCAGGCGGGAATCCGAGGAGCAGTTCTTC. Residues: CASRRESEEQFF.